This T cell receptor (beta chain) was captured in a study of cytomegalovirus exposure and HLA in healthy donors. This clone was observed a few times. What it binds is unknown. V shed 2 bases and J shed 14 bases, with 15 bases lying between them. Per the germline V gene, CDR1 is SGHVS and CDR2 is FQNEAQ. This CDR3 has 13 amino acids. Sequencing was performed with immunoSEQ multiplex PCR; in TCRdb, only in-frame clones are kept and a portion is missing. The table lists about 98,000 clones, approximately 84% of them singletons, with 5.5% to 7.5% in the top ten. Study-level results: Most TCR sequences showed up rarely, but some public TCRs showed up in many donors. The study flagged around 150 TCR beta chains as cytomegalovirus-associated. First-cohort TCR clusters tended to co-occur in the approximately 110 validation repertoires, a later analysis found.

Source material: PBMCs. The TCR originated in a man aged 18-30 years in good health and CMV-seropositive. The chain links TRBV7-8 to TRBJ1-4, with a possible D match to TRBD1 (5 bases). In DNA form, the CDR3 reads TGTGCCAGCAGCTTAATACCGGGACTGATGCTGTTTTTT. It codes for CASSLIPGLMLFF.